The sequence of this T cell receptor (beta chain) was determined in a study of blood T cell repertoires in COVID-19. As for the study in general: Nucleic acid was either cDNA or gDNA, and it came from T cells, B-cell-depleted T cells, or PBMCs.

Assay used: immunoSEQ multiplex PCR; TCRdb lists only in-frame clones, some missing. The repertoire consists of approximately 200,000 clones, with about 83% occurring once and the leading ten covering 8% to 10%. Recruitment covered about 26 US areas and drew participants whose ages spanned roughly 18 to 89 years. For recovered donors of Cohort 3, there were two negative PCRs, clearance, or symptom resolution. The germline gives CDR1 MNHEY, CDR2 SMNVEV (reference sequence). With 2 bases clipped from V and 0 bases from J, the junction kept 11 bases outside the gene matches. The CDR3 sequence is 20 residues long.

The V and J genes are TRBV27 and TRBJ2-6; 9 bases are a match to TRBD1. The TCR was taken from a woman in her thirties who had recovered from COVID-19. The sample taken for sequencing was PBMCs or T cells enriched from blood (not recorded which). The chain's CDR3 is CASSLSLSTGGISGANVLTF. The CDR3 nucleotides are TGTGCCAGCAGTTTAAGCCTGTCGACAGGGGGTATCTCTGGGGCCAACGTCCTGACTTTC.